A selection of T cell receptor beta chains follows, all from one sample in a study of identical twins. A single record per CDR3 protein comes from TCRdb applying MiXCR to the 5' RACE reads. Counted here are hundreds of thousands of distinct CDR3 sequences, around 8.6% occurring once; the ten biggest clones make up 0.8% to 1%. These records were also assigned to another study, of yellow fever vaccine responses in identical twins.

Sequencing used PBMCs. Every receptor here comes from a woman between 18 and 29 years old in good health. Both conserved end residues are part of each CDR3.

TRBV3-1	TRBJ2-7	CASSQELRYYEQYF
TRBV15	TRBJ2-6	CATSPGGAGANVLTF
TRBV3-1	TRBJ2-2	CASSQDENTGELFF
TRBV14	TRBJ2-1	CASSPGTGGLRQFF
TRBV7-9	TRBJ1-1	CASSRGGTRNTEAFF
TRBV9	TRBJ2-2	CASSVASGRYPGELFF
TRBV27	TRBJ1-2	CASSPGWVSRTEVYGYTF
TRBV11-2	TRBJ2-7	CASSLGAGQVYYEQYF
TRBV6-5	TRBJ2-7	CASSYSRGREQYF
TRBV7-9	TRBJ2-7	CASNSIITENYEQYF
TRBV20-1	TRBJ2-1	CSARGSSGFHNEQFF
TRBV12-3/TRBV12-4	TRBJ1-1	CASTDRGTEAFF
TRBV5-4	TRBJ2-1	CAIDWGGSGNEQFF
TRBV10-2	TRBJ1-4	CASRRRINEKLFF
TRBV4-1	TRBJ2-7	CASSQVLGDYYEQYF
TRBV12-3/TRBV12-4	TRBJ1-2	CASSLGLQGLYYGYTF
TRBV7-9	TRBJ2-1	CASSSSGGGNNEQFF
TRBV20-1	TRBJ2-5	CSANGALGAVQETQYF
TRBV19	TRBJ2-1	CASTLSGLAGEKYNEQFF
TRBV15	TRBJ2-6	CATSGTFGGPADHLFGANVLTF
TRBV11-2	TRBJ2-1	CASSLKSGLAETYNEQFF
TRBV15	TRBJ1-2	CATSTSGGSGYTF
TRBV11-2	TRBJ2-7	CASSSSGSPYEQYF
TRBV4-3	TRBJ2-1	CASSMSSGVPYNEQFF
TRBV5-1	TRBJ2-6	CASSFLGGAGANVLTF
TRBV4-2	TRBJ2-5	CASSGSGTTSLQETQYF
TRBV20-1	TRBJ1-1	CSARPRAEAFF
TRBV5-1	TRBJ2-1	CASSLIAGGPSTEQFF
TRBV5-6	TRBJ2-3	CASSLVMRDTDTQYF
TRBV7-2	TRBJ2-2	CASSPLGVGELFF
TRBV12-3/TRBV12-4	TRBJ2-1	CASSLGGGGPNEQFF
TRBV4-3	TRBJ2-1	CASSQDRNGRSYNEQFF
TRBV29-1	TRBJ2-3	CSVEDLGLAGGGSDTQYF
TRBV13	TRBJ2-5	CASSLDRQGLQETQYF
TRBV6-1	TRBJ2-3	CASTSGTQTDTQYF
TRBV20-1	TRBJ2-2	CSAPPGGANTGELFF
TRBV18	TRBJ2-3	CASSRGTGADTQYF
TRBV30	TRBJ1-4	CAWSGLSNEKLFF
TRBV29-1	TRBJ2-7	CSVKHDSGLEQYF
TRBV12-3/TRBV12-4	TRBJ2-3	CASSDRGRTDTQYF
TRBV2	TRBJ1-5	CASSEGIRGNQPQHF
TRBV2	TRBJ2-1	CASRPLGGEQFF
TRBV5-1	TRBJ2-7	CASSLRQGIDYEQYF
TRBV7-8	TRBJ2-3	CASSLTVRVDTDTQYF
TRBV18	TRBJ1-6	CASSQAGTGSDSPLHF
TRBV7-9	TRBJ2-1	CASSLGVAGLFF